This T cell receptor (beta chain) appears in the sequencing data of a study of blood T cell repertoires in COVID-19. Study-level background: Acute-phase and convalescent COVID-19 samples originated in the United States, Italy and Spain. PBMCs, B-cell-depleted T cells, or T cells were the source of the cDNA or gDNA that made up the material.

The V end lost 1 base, the J end lost 8 bases, and 9 bases lay between the germline ends. This CDR3 comprises 14 residues. The germline CDR1 and CDR2 sequences are SEHNR and FQNEAQ (reference sequence). In the original analysis: Amplification from reference gene primers served as the basis for estimated nucleated cell counts. The method was immunoSEQ multiplex PCR; TCRdb's version includes in-frame clones alone and lacks a portion of them. That table gives V, J and clone size, and the DNA gave D and trimming. The sample yields 75,000 to 100,000 clones, approximately 78% seen once. This receptor was taken from a man aged 45 to 65 with active or convalescent COVID-19. The chain uses TRBV7-9 and TRBJ1-6; tentative D call: TRBD1 (5 bases). The material sequenced was peripheral blood. As DNA, the CDR3 is TGTGCCAGCAGCTTAGAGGGGCAAGATTCACCCCTCCACTTT. The encoded protein is CASSLEGQDSPLHF.